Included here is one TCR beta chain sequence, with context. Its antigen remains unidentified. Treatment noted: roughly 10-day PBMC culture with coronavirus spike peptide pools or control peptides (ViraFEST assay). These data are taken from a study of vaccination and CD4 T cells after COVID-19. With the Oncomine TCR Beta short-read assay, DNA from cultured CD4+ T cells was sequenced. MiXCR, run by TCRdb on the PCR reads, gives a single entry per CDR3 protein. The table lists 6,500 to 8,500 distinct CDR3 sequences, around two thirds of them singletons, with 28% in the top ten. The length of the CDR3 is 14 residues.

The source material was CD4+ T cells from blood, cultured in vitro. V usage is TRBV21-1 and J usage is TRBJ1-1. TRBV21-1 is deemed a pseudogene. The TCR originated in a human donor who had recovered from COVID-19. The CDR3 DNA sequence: TGTGCCAGCAGCAAAGCCGTCGCAGGATCTCACCTTTTCTTT. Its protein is CASSKAVAGSHLFF.